The 15 T cell receptor beta chains presented below share a single source sample, sequenced in a study of T cells in Graves' hyperthyroidism and ophthalmopathy. It was RNA transcripts that yielded the amplified TCR beta CDR3 regions. With the HTBI primer set, the TCR CDR3 went through a first round of RT-PCR. TCRdb processed the multiplex PCR reads anew with MiXCR; each CDR3 protein has one entry. This sample has about 530,000 distinct CDR3 sequences, with more than 15% found just once. Sequencing used blood. These receptor sequences come from a woman under 30 with Graves' ophthalmopathy.

The chain is built from TRBV24-1 and TRBJ1-2, with D unclear. The CDR3 covers 14 residues. Trimming pared 1 base from V and 2 bases from J, leaving 7 bases between. Germline loops: CDR1 KGHDR, CDR2 SFDVKD. The CDR3 here is CATSDFGENYGYTF. In DNA form, the CDR3 reads TGTGCCACCAGTGATTTCGGCGAGAACTATGGCTACACCTTC.

This clonotype was seen many times. The chain uses TRBV11-2 and TRBJ2-5; 8 nucleotides line up with TRBD2. There are 12 residues in the CDR3. The J segment lost 6 bases and the V segment lost 8 bases, leaving 5 bases of the junction unmatched. CDR1 is SGHAT, CDR2 FQNNGV, per germline. The CDR3 region has the DNA TGTGCCAGCGCTGGGACTAGGCAGACCCAGTACTTC. It translates to CASAGTRQTQYF.

In regard to this clonotype: It may be a read error: a sequence one base away is much more abundant. The final CDR3 position lacks the conserved phenylalanine or tryptophan, pointing to a likely read error. The gene calls are TRBV3-1 and TRBJ1-1; 7 bases are shared with TRBD1. The CDR3 consists of 15 residues. The V gene end was trimmed by 4 bases and the J gene end by 1 base; junction bases not matched to a gene: 6. Germline V gene sequence: CDR1 LGHDT, CDR2 YNNKEL (reference sequence). In DNA, the CDR3 is TGTGCCAGCAGCCGCAGAGGACAGGCGAACACTGAAGCTTTCTCT. Translated: CASSRRGQANTEAFS.

This clonotype has just a few counts. V and J are TRBV2 and TRBJ2-2, with a tentative D call TRBD1 (6 bases). Trimming removed 8 bases from V and 7 bases from J, with 14 bases in between. This CDR3 is built from 13 residues. CDR1 is SNHLY and CDR2 is FYNNEI in the germline V gene. CDR3 bases: TGTGCCAGCGTTCTGGGGGCCTTCGGGGAGCTGTTTTTT. Translation gives CASVLGAFGELFF.

This clonotype was recorded many times. V and J are TRBV18 and TRBJ2-1; possible D gene TRBD1, 5 bases. The CDR3 consists of 15 residues. V was pared by 5 bases and J by 9 bases, with 20 bases between. Looked up from germline, CDR1 is KGHSH and CDR2 is LQKENI. The CDR3 sequence: CASSSTGIFVGEQFF. The CDR3 nucleotides are TGTGCCAGCTCATCAACAGGTATTTTCGTTGGTGAGCAGTTCTTC.

The rearrangement joins TRBV4-2 to TRBJ1-4; 8 nucleotides line up with TRBD1. V was pared by 3 bases and J by 5 bases, with 11 bases of the junction left unmatched. This CDR3 is 17 amino acids long. Germline V lookup: CDR1 LGHNA, CDR2 YNFKEQ. CDR3: CASSQGTGEGSNEKLFF. The CDR3 region has the DNA TGTGCCAGCAGCCAGGGGACAGGAGAGGGGTCAAATGAAAAACTGTTTTTT.

This clonotype occurred a few times. CDR3 DNA: TGTGCCAGCAGTGTTGGTGGTAGGGAAAACACCTTC. Translation: CASSVGGRENTF. The chain joins TRBV6-1 to TRBJ1-2; D remains ambiguous. There are 12 residues in the CDR3. Trimming cost V 4 bases and J 12 bases, with 15 bases left between them. Germline V gene sequence: CDR1 MNHNS, CDR2 SASEGT.

This chain's CDR3 is CASSLAQGGDSYEQYF. The CDR3, as DNA: TGTGCCAGCAGCTTAGCGCAAGGGGGGGATTCCTACGAGCAGTACTTC. The V gene is TRBV7-9, the J gene TRBJ2-7; D is possibly TRBD2 (7 bases). CDR1 and CDR2 (germline): SEHNR, FQNEAQ (reference sequence). V was pared by 0 bases and J by 1 base, with 13 bases between. This CDR3 has 16 amino acids.

In its sample, this clonotype was seen many times. The chain is built from TRBV27 and TRBJ2-1; D ambiguous. The CDR3 runs 15 residues. Germline-derived CDR1 and CDR2 are MNHEY and SMNVEV (reference sequence). V was shortened by 6 bases and J by 4 bases, with 16 bases between the two germline ends. The CDR3 DNA is TGTGCCAGCAGCCCTACAACCGGCAATTACAATGAGCAGTTCTTC. This encodes CASSPTTGNYNEQFF.

This clonotype came up a few times. The chain carries TRBV29-1 and TRBJ2-3, with 11 positions matching TRBD2. This CDR3 comprises 16 residues. Trimming at V came to 4 bases and at J to 0 bases, leaving 6 bases not matched to a gene. Per germline, CDR1 SQVTM and CDR2 ANQGSEA. As DNA, the CDR3 is TGCAGCGTTGTTAGCGGGAGGGCTTCTAGCACAGATACGCAGTATTTT. This sequence encodes CSVVSGRASSTDTQYF.

The chain employs TRBV28 and TRBJ2-5; 14 nucleotides line up with TRBD2. After removal of 4 bases from V and 5 bases from J, the junction contained 6 bases not matched to a gene. Germline-derived CDR1 and CDR2 are MDHEN and SYDVKM. The CDR3 has 16 residues. The CDR3: CASSSPGTSGSETQYF. CDR3 in DNA: TGTGCCAGCAGTTCCCCCGGGACTAGCGGGAGCGAGACCCAGTACTTC.

V usage is TRBV7-3 and J usage is TRBJ1-6; tentatively, D is TRBD1 (6 bases). This CDR3 has 13 amino acids. V was clipped by 5 bases and J by 6 bases, with 8 bases between them. Germline CDR1 and CDR2: SGHTA and FQGTGA. In DNA, the CDR3 is TGTGCCAGCAGCAAGGACAGTAATTCACCCCTCCACTTT. Translating it yields CASSKDSNSPLHF. Variable domain in full (rest from reference TRBV7-3 and TRBJ1-6): GAGVSQTPSNKVTEKGKYVELRCDPISGHTALYWYRQSLGQGPEFLIYFQGTGAADDSGLPNDRFFAVRPEGSVSTLKIQRTERGDSAVYLCASSKDSNSPLHFGNGTRLTVT.

This clonotype has a handful of counts. V gene TRBV7-2 combines with J gene TRBJ2-3; D gene ambiguous. The V gene lost 8 bases and the J gene lost 0 bases, with 12 bases spanning the gap. Germline loops: CDR1 SGHTA, CDR2 FQGNSA. The CDR3 covers 14 residues. CDR3 sequence (DNA): TGTGCCAGCGGCTCCGCTTTCAGCACAGATACGCAGTATTTT. Its translation is CASGSAFSTDTQYF. The whole variable domain, filled in from reference TRBV7-2 and TRBJ2-3, reads GAGVSQSPSNKVTEKGKDVELRCDPISGHTALYWYRQSLGQGLEFLIYFQGNSAPDKSGLPSDRFSAERTGGSVSTLTIQRTQQEDSAVYLCASGSAFSTDTQYFGPGTRLTVL.

This clonotype was seen at least ten times. The V and J genes are TRBV20-1 and TRBJ2-5; D unresolved. Germline V gene sequence: CDR1 DFQATT, CDR2 SNEGSKA (reference sequence). Trimming shortened V by 1 base and J by 5 bases, and 5 bases separated the two germline ends. The CDR3 runs to 11 residues. For the CDR3, the DNA is TGCAGTGCTAGAGTGGGGGAGACCCAGTACTTC. Its translation: CSARVGETQYF.

The table lists this clonotype with many counts. The chain carries TRBV12-3 or TRBV12-4 and TRBJ1-1, with a possible D match to TRBD1 (5 bases). The CDR3 loop spans 13 amino acids. Trimming stripped 6 bases from V and 7 bases from J, with 15 bases between. CDR3 loop: CASSGTELFEAFF. DNA for the CDR3: TGTGCCAGCAGCGGGACGGAGCTTTTTGAAGCTTTCTTT.